Listed below are T cell receptor beta chains from one sample, sequenced in a study of blood T cell repertoires in COVID-19. Using immunoSEQ multiplex PCR, the repertoire was profiled, and TCRdb retains in-frame clones only, with some absent. The sample has about 14,000 clones; less than 75% are singletons. The source material was peripheral blood. Receptors were obtained from a boy aged 2 to 9 with active or convalescent COVID-19. Each CDR3 is given with its conserved first and last residue. The D gene is left open where the match is weak. The size of a clone is reported for some rows only, either as once, few or many, or as a class for expanded clones.

>NA|TRBJ1-1|NA|TRBV11-2
CASSLGPKYTEAFF
TGTGCCAGCAGCTTAGGGCCGAAGTACACTGAAGCTTTCTTT
>NA|TRBJ1-2|NA|TRBV6-5
CASSPLGHYGYTF
TGTGCCAGCAGTCCCCTCGGTCACTATGGCTACACCTTC
>NA|TRBJ2-7|NA|TRBV29-1
CSVLRLGGIFYEQYF
TGCAGCGTCCTCAGGTTAGGAGGGATCTTCTACGAGCAGTACTTC
>TRBD1|TRBJ1-2|few|TRBV5-1
CASSPTTGTGDHGYTF
TGCGCCAGCAGCCCTACGACTGGGACAGGGGACCATGGCTACACCTTC
>TRBD1|TRBJ1-1|NA|TRBV7-9
CASSSLTGAMNTEAFF
TGTGCCAGCAGCTCGTTGACAGGGGCTATGAACACTGAAGCTTTCTTT
>TRBD1|TRBJ1-6|NA|TRBV10-2
CASGRGDRENSPLHF
TGCGCCAGTGGTCGAGGGGACAGGGAGAATTCACCCCTCCACTTT
>NA|TRBJ2-7|NA|TRBV6-1
CASSEAPVARGWIYEQYF
TGTGCCAGCAGTGAAGCCCCGGTAGCTCGGGGATGGATCTACGAGCAGTACTTC
>NA|TRBJ1-2|NA|TRBV3-1/TRBV3-2
CASSQVRTANYGYTF
TGTGCCAGCAGCCAGGTTAGAACAGCTAACTATGGCTACACCTTC
>NA|TRBJ2-7|NA|TRBV2
CASSAQGSSYEQYF
TGTGCCAGCAGTGCTCAGGGGAGCTCCTACGAGCAGTACTTC
>NA|TRBJ1-6|NA|TRBV7-8
CASSLETANSPLHF
TGTGCCAGCAGCTTAGAGACAGCTAATTCACCCCTCCACTTT
>TRBD1|TRBJ1-2|NA|TRBV27
CASSSWDSQRSYTF
TGTGCCAGCAGTTCCTGGGACAGCCAGAGAAGCTACACCTTC
>TRBD1|TRBJ1-4|few|TRBV5-6
CASSPDRGGNGEKLFF
TGTGCCAGCAGCCCGGACAGGGGGGGCAATGGCGAAAAACTGTTTTTT
>TRBD1|TRBJ1-2|NA|TRBV24-1
CATSDRANYGYTF
TGTGCCACCTCCGACAGGGCCAACTATGGCTACACCTTC
>NA|TRBJ1-2|NA|TRBV28
CASSRRGFYGYTF
TGTGCCAGCTCCCGTCGGGGGTTTTATGGCTACACCTTC
>NA|TRBJ1-5|NA|TRBV19
CASSMEQGYKSQHF
TGTGCCAGTAGTATGGAACAGGGATATAAATCCCAGCATTTT
>NA|TRBJ1-1|NA|TRBV27
CASSFAGHATEAFF
TGTGCCAGCAGTTTCGCGGGGCATGCCACTGAAGCTTTCTTT
>TRBD2|TRBJ2-1|NA|TRBV12-3/TRBV12-4
CASSFSAGDEQFF
TGTGCCAGCAGTTTTTCGGCGGGGGATGAGCAGTTCTTC
>NA|TRBJ1-1|NA|TRBV3-1/TRBV3-2
CASSQFVRGNTEAFF
TGTGCCAGCAGCCAATTCGTCAGGGGGAACACTGAAGCTTTCTTT
>NA|TRBJ2-3|NA|TRBV19
CASSIGGSTDTQYF
TGTGCCAGTAGTATTGGGGGGAGCACAGATACGCAGTATTTT
>NA|TRBJ2-1|NA|TRBV10-1
CASSESGTPEVF
TGCGCCAGCAGTGAGTCAGGCACTCCCGAGGTCTTC
>NA|TRBJ2-7|NA|TRBV7-9
CASRPKGGGLSYEQYF
TGTGCCAGCAGACCGAAGGGCGGAGGACTAAGTTACGAGCAGTACTTC